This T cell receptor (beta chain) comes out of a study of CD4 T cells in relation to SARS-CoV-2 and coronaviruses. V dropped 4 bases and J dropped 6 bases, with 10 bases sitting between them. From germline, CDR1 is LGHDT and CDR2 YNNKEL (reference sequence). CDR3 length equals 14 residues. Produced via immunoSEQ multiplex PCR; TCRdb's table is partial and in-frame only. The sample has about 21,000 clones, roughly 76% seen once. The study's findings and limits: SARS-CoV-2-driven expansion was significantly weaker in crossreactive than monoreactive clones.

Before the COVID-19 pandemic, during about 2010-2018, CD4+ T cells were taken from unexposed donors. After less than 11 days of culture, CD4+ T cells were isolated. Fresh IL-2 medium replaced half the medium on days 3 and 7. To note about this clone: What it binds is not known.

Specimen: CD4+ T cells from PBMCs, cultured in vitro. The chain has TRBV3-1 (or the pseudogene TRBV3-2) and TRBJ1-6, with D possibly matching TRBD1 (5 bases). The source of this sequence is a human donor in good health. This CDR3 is CASSPGDRNSPLHF. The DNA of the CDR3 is TGTGCCAGCAGCCCTGGGGACCGTAATTCACCCCTCCACTTT.